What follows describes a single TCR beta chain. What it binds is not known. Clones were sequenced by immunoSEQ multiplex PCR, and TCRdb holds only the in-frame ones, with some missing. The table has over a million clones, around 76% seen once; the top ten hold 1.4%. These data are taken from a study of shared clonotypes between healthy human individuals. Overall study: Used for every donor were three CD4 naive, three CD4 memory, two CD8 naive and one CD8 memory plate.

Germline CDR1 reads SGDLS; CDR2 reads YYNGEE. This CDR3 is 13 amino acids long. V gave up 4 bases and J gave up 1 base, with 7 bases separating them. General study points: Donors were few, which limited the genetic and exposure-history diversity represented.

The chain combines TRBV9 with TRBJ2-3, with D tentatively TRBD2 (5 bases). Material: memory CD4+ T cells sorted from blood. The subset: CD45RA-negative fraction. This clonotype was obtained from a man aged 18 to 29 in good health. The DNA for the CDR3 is TGTGCCAGCAGCTACGGGGGCACAGATACGCAGTATTTT. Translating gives CASSYGGTDTQYF.